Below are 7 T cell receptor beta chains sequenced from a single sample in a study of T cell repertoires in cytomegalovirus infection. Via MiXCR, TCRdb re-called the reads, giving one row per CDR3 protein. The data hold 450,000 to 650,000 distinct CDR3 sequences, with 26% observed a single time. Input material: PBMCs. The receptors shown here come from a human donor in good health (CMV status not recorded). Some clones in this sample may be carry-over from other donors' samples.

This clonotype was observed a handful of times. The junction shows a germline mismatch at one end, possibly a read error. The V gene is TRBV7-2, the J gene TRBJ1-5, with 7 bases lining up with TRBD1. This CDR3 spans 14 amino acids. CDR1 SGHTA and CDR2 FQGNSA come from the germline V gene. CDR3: CASGLRQGGQPQHF. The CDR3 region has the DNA TGTGCCAGCGGCTTAAGACAGGGTGGCCAGCCCCAGCATTTT.

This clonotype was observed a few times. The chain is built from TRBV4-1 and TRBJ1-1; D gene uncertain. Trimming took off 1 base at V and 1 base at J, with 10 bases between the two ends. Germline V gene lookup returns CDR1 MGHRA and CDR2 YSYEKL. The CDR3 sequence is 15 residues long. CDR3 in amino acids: CASSQVLGRNTEAFF. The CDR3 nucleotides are TGCGCCAGCAGCCAAGTCCTCGGGCGGAACACTGAAGCTTTCTTT.

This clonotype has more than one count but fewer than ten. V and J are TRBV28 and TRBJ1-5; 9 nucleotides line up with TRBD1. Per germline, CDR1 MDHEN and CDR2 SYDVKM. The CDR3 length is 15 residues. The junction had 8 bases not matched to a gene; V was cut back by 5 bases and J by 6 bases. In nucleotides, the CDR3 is TGTGCCAGCAGTCCAGAGACAGGGGGAAGTCAGCCCCAGCATTTT. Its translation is CASSPETGGSQPQHF.

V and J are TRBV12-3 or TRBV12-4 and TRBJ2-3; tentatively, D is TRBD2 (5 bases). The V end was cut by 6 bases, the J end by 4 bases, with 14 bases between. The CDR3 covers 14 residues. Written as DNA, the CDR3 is TGTGCCAGCAGACCCCCGGGGTTCGCAGATACGCAGTATTTT. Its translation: CASRPPGFADTQYF.

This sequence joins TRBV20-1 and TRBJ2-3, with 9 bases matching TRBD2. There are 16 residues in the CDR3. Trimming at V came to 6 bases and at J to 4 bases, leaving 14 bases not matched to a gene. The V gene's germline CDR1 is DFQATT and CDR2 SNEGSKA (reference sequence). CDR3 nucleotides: TGCAGTGCCGTTAGGACTAGCGCTGGGGGGGCAGATACGCAGTATTTT. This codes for CSAVRTSAGGADTQYF.

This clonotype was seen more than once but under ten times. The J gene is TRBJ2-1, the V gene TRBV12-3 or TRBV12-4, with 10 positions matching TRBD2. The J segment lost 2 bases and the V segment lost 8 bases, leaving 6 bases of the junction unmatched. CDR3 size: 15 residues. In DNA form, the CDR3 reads TGTGCCAGCGGGTGGACTAGCGGAGCCTACAATGAGCAGTTCTTC. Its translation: CASGWTSGAYNEQFF.

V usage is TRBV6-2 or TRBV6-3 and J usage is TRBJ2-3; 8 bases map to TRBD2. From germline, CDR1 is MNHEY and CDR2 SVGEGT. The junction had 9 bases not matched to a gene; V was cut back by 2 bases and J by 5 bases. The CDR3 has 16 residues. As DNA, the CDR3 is TGTGCCAGCAGTTACACCAGCGGGGCGGGAGGAGATACGCAGTATTTT. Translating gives CASSYTSGAGGDTQYF.